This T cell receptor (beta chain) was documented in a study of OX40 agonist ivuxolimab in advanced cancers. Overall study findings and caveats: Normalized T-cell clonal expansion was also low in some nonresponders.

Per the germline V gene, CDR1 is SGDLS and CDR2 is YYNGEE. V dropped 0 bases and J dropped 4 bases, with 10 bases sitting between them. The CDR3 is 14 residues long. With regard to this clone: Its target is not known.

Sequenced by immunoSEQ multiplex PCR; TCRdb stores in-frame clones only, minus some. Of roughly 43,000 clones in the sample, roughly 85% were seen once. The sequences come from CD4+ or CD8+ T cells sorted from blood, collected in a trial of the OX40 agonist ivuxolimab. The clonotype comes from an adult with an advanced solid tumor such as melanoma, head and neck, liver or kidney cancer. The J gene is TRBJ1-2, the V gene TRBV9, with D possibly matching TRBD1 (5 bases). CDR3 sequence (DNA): TGTGCCAGCAGCGTAGAATCCGGGGGCTATGGCTACACCTTC. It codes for CASSVESGGYGYTF.